Given below is one T cell receptor beta chain in context. The antigen is not known. The V end lost 4 bases, the J end lost 1 base, and 10 bases lay between the germline ends. Per germline, CDR1 GTSNPN and CDR2 SVGIG (reference sequence). This CDR3 is 13 amino acids long. The data were taken from a study of T cells after yellow fever vaccination. Across the study: Preparation used SMART-Seq v4 Ultra Low Input for the low-cell-number fractions.

TCRdb fed the 5' RACE reads into MiXCR, producing one record per CDR3 protein. The sample holds about 340,000 distinct CDR3 sequences; about 12% are singletons and the top ten take 2.5% to 4%. Study-wide results and limits: A weaker but faster secondary response was observed, peaking on day 5 versus 15. Clonotypes shared by both compartments, CD4 and CD8, made up a small share. Clones that expanded after primary vaccination mostly reappeared after the booster (around 96% CD4, roughly 90% CD8).

This chain joins TRBV30 and TRBJ1-1; no reliable D call. The TCR comes from a man aged 18 to 35 who received the YFV17D yellow fever vaccine. The sample was CD4+ T cells sorted from PBMCs, taken 15 days after the yellow fever booster vaccination. Here the CDR3 reads CAWMVGSNTEAFF. The CDR3 region has the DNA TGTGCCTGGATGGTAGGGTCGAACACTGAAGCTTTCTTT.